The text below deals with one TCR beta chain. Its matching antigen is unknown. This table comes from immunoSEQ multiplex PCR, and its TCRdb copy is limited to in-frame clones, with some not included. The sample includes 90,000 to 150,000 clones, under 90% of them seen just once. The sample belongs to a study of T cell responses to AZD1222 COVID-19 vaccine. General observations from the study: A reported finding is that nearly half of spike-specific TCRs target unmutated variant regions. None of the repertoires were sampled until the peak T cell response had passed.

Germline lookup yields CDR1 SGHTA and CDR2 FQGNSA. CDR3 size: 13 residues. V was pared by 5 bases and J by 4 bases, with 10 bases between. The TCR originated in an adult in good health. V is TRBV7-2 and J is TRBJ2-3; D not certain. The sequenced sample was peripheral blood, obtained on day 0 of AZD1222 vaccination. The CDR3 region is CASSTRLADTQYF. For the CDR3, the DNA is TGTGCCAGCAGCACTCGACTCGCAGATACGCAGTATTTT.